These 2 T cell receptor beta chains came from one sample sequenced in a study of T cell responses to AZD1222 COVID-19 vaccine. TCRdb keeps only in-frame clones here, not all; method: immunoSEQ multiplex PCR. The sample has 100,000 to 150,000 clones; roughly nine tenths are singletons. The sample consisted of peripheral blood, taken on day 0 of AZD1222 vaccination. These receptors all come from an adult in good health.

The chain has TRBV5-1 and TRBJ2-3; D is unclear. Germline values: CDR1 SGHRS, CDR2 YFSETQ. The CDR3 runs 13 residues. V was clipped by 3 bases and J by 4 bases, with 9 bases between them. This chain's CDR3 is CASSSDHPDTQYF. Here the CDR3 DNA reads TGCGCCAGCAGCTCAGATCATCCAGATACGCAGTATTTT.

The gene calls are TRBV30 and TRBJ2-2; D uncertain. CDR1 GTSNPN and CDR2 SVGIG come from the germline V gene (reference sequence). The ends were cut back, 3 bases at V and 5 bases at J, with 4 bases in the middle. The CDR3 loop spans 11 amino acids. This CDR3 is CAWRETGELFF. CDR3 DNA: TGTGCCTGGAGGGAAACCGGGGAGCTGTTTTTT.